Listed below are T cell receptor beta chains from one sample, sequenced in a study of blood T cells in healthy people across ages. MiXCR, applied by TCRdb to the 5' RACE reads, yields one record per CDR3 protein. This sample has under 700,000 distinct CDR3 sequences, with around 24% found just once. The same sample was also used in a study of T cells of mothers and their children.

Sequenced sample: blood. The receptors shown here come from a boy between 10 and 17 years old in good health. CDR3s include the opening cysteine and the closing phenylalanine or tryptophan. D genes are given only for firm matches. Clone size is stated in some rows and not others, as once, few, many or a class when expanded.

DNA: TGTGCCAGCAGTTATTTGGGACAGAGTTACGAGCAGTACTTC
CDR3: CASSYLGQSYEQYF
size: NA
D: TRBD1
V: TRBV6-2/TRBV6-3
J: TRBJ2-7

DNA: TGTGCCAGCAGCCATGCCGGGACAGGCCGCCGAGATACGCAGTATTTT
CDR3: CASSHAGTGRRDTQYF
size: NA
D: TRBD1
V: TRBV14
J: TRBJ2-3

DNA: TGCAGCGTTGCTTCCTACGTAGGGATAAACACCGGGGAGCTGTTTTTT
CDR3: CSVASYVGINTGELFF
size: few
D: NA
V: TRBV29-1
J: TRBJ2-2

DNA: TGCGCCAGCAGCCAAGAGCGGACAGGGTCCTACGAGCAGTACTTC
CDR3: CASSQERTGSYEQYF
size: few
D: TRBD1
V: TRBV4-3
J: TRBJ2-7

DNA: TGTGCCAGCAGTTACCCTAGCGGGGGTACCTACGAGCAGTACTTC
CDR3: CASSYPSGGTYEQYF
size: many
D: TRBD2
V: TRBV12-3/TRBV12-4
J: TRBJ2-7

DNA: TGTGCCAGCAGTTTATTGGGGGGATTCTACGAGCAGTACTTC
CDR3: CASSLLGGFYEQYF
size: few
D: NA
V: TRBV28
J: TRBJ2-7

DNA: TGTGCCAGCAGCCCTGGGCCTTCTCTCGAGCAGTACTTC
CDR3: CASSPGPSLEQYF
size: NA
D: NA
V: TRBV14
J: TRBJ2-7

DNA: TGCAGTGCACAGAGGGGGGAGGGGGCGGACATTCAGTACTTC
CDR3: CSAQRGEGADIQYF
size: few
D: NA
V: TRBV20-1
J: TRBJ2-4

DNA: TGCAGTGCCAACGAGGGGCAGTCATTCAATGAGCAGTTCTTC
CDR3: CSANEGQSFNEQFF
size: NA
D: NA
V: TRBV20-1
J: TRBJ2-1

DNA: TGTGCCACCAGCAGAGACACGGCCCGGGGCACAGATACGCAGTATTTT
CDR3: CATSRDTARGTDTQYF
size: NA
D: NA
V: TRBV15
J: TRBJ2-3

DNA: TGTGCCAGCAGCCAAGGAGTTGGCAGCTCCTACGAGCAGTACTTC
CDR3: CASSQGVGSSYEQYF
size: NA
D: NA
V: TRBV3-1
J: TRBJ2-7

DNA: TGTGCCACCAGCAGAGATGGGACGGCCCGTGAGCAGTTCTTC
CDR3: CATSRDGTAREQFF
size: NA
D: NA
V: TRBV15
J: TRBJ2-1

DNA: TGTGCCAGCAGCTTCCAGCCCCATGCTGGGGATACGCAGTATTTT
CDR3: CASSFQPHAGDTQYF
size: few
D: NA
V: TRBV7-2
J: TRBJ2-3

DNA: TGCAGTGCTAGAGATCGTATGGGACAGGGGGCTTTCCATGGCTACACCTTC
CDR3: CSARDRMGQGAFHGYTF
size: few
D: TRBD1
V: TRBV20-1
J: TRBJ1-2

DNA: TGTGCCAGCTCACCACCGGGCGGCCCCCACGAGGGCGAGCAGTACTTC
CDR3: CASSPPGGPHEGEQYF
size: NA
D: NA
V: TRBV18
J: TRBJ2-7

DNA: TGCAGCGTTGAAGACAGAACCTACGAGCAGTACTTC
CDR3: CSVEDRTYEQYF
size: few
D: NA
V: TRBV29-1
J: TRBJ2-7

DNA: TGTGCCAGCAGCGACTGGACAGGGAACACTGAAGCTTTCTTT
CDR3: CASSDWTGNTEAFF
size: many
D: TRBD1
V: TRBV13
J: TRBJ1-1

DNA: TGTGCCAGCAGCCAGGGGACAGTTCTAGCCAAAAACATTCAGTACTTC
CDR3: CASSQGTVLAKNIQYF
size: few
D: TRBD1
V: TRBV6-2/TRBV6-3
J: TRBJ2-4

DNA: TGCGCCAGCAGCCAAGATATGGGGACAGGGGCTCATTCACCCCTCCACTTT
CDR3: CASSQDMGTGAHSPLHF
size: NA
D: TRBD1
V: TRBV4-1
J: TRBJ1-6

DNA: TGTGCCAGCAGTTTATGGGACGGTGCCCCGAGAGAGCAGTACTTC
CDR3: CASSLWDGAPREQYF
size: NA
D: NA
V: TRBV28
J: TRBJ2-7

DNA: TGCAGTGCCCAAGGGTCGCTAGCGGGAGTGCTAGAAGAGACCCAGTACTTC
CDR3: CSAQGSLAGVLEETQYF
size: many
D: TRBD2
V: TRBV20-1
J: TRBJ2-5

DNA: TGTGCCAGCAGCTTGGGGGTGACCAGCTCCTACGAGCAGTACTTC
CDR3: CASSLGVTSSYEQYF
size: few
D: NA
V: TRBV7-8
J: TRBJ2-7

DNA: TGTGCCAGCAGCCCAGGGTTGGGGAGCAATCAGCCCCAGCATTTT
CDR3: CASSPGLGSNQPQHF
size: NA
D: NA
V: TRBV7-2
J: TRBJ1-5

DNA: TGTGCCAGCAGCGTAGGCGGAGGGACCGAGCAGTACTTC
CDR3: CASSVGGGTEQYF
size: many
D: NA
V: TRBV9
J: TRBJ2-7

DNA: TGTGCCAGCAGCCCCGGGCACTCTTCCTACGAGCAGTACTTC
CDR3: CASSPGHSSYEQYF
size: many
D: NA
V: TRBV7-2
J: TRBJ2-7

DNA: TGCGCCAGCAGCCAAGAGCGTGGACTAGCGTCACAAGAGACCCAGTACTTC
CDR3: CASSQERGLASQETQYF
size: few
D: TRBD2
V: TRBV4-1
J: TRBJ2-5

DNA: TGTGCCAGCAGCTTAGACAGGGCCTCCCCGGGCTACACCTTC
CDR3: CASSLDRASPGYTF
size: NA
D: NA
V: TRBV7-2
J: TRBJ1-2

DNA: TGTGCCAGCAGCCCACGTGGTGCAGGGAGTTTCTACGAGCAGTACTTC
CDR3: CASSPRGAGSFYEQYF
size: few
D: NA
V: TRBV7-9
J: TRBJ2-7

DNA: TGCGCCAGCAGCCAAGAAAGATTCGAAACTAGCGGGGGGACCAGAGAGACCCAGTACTTC
CDR3: CASSQERFETSGGTRETQYF
size: NA
D: TRBD2
V: TRBV4-3
J: TRBJ2-5

DNA: TGTGCTAGCAGCTTAGACCGGACTAGCGGGAGACGAGAGACCCAGTACTTC
CDR3: CASSLDRTSGRRETQYF
size: few
D: TRBD2
V: TRBV7-7
J: TRBJ2-5

DNA: TGCAGTGCTAGAGATTCCGGACTAGCCACAGATACGCAGTATTTT
CDR3: CSARDSGLATDTQYF
size: few
D: TRBD2
V: TRBV20-1
J: TRBJ2-3

DNA: TGTGCCAGCAGCCAATCGTCAGGACAGGGGTACTACAATGAGCAGTTCTTC
CDR3: CASSQSSGQGYYNEQFF
size: many
D: TRBD1
V: TRBV16
J: TRBJ2-1

DNA: TGCAGCGTCCAGACGGGCCTCATGGAAGAGACCCAGTACTTC
CDR3: CSVQTGLMEETQYF
size: few
D: NA
V: TRBV29-1
J: TRBJ2-5

DNA: TGTGCCAGCAGTGATCTTGGCCCCTGGTGGTTATACGAGCAGTACTTC
CDR3: CASSDLGPWWLYEQYF
size: once
D: NA
V: TRBV2
J: TRBJ2-7

DNA: TGCAGTGCTAGAGATCGACGTCATATGAGAGAGACCCAGTACTTC
CDR3: CSARDRRHMRETQYF
size: NA
D: NA
V: TRBV20-1
J: TRBJ2-5

DNA: TGTGCCAGTCGACAGTACGAGCAGTACTTC
CDR3: CASRQYEQYF
size: few
D: NA
V: TRBV2
J: TRBJ2-7

DNA: TGTGCCAGCACCACGGGCGAGGAGACCCAGTACTTC
CDR3: CASTTGEETQYF
size: NA
D: NA
V: TRBV6-2/TRBV6-3
J: TRBJ2-5